The 30 T cell receptor beta chains below all came from one sample that was sequenced in a study of CD8 T cells in Susac syndrome. Reverse transcription of roughly 0.5 to 1 ug RNA was carried out with random hexamers. TCRdb reprocessed the immunoSEQ multiplex PCR reads via MiXCR and lists one record per CDR3 protein. The table has around 300,000 distinct CDR3 sequences, 65% to 90% seen once. Source material: CD8+ T cells from PBMCs. The receptors come from a human donor with multiple sclerosis.

This chain connects TRBV5-4 to TRBJ1-2, with D tentatively TRBD1 (5 bases). Per the germline V gene, CDR1 is SGHNT and CDR2 is YYREEE (reference sequence). Between the trimmed V and J ends, which lost 3 bases and 4 bases, there was a span of 16 bases. There are 15 residues in the CDR3. The CDR3 loop reads CASSSIRQPVYGYTF. CDR3 DNA: TGTGCCAGCAGCTCTATAAGACAGCCAGTCTATGGCTACACCTTC.

This clonotype was counted between two and nine times. The rearrangement uses TRBV28 and TRBJ2-1; 9 nucleotides agree with TRBD2. The junction had 7 bases not matched to a gene; V was cut back by 6 bases and J by 4 bases. The CDR3 totals 15 residues. CDR1 is MDHEN and CDR2 is SYDVKM in the germline V gene. The CDR3, as DNA: TGTGCCAGCAGGTTAGCGGGAGAACTTTACAATGAGCAGTTCTTC. Its translation: CASRLAGELYNEQFF.

As DNA, the CDR3 is TGTGCCAGCAGTTCAACTAGCGGGCCCTACGAGCAGTACTTC. Its protein product is CASSSTSGPYEQYF. V and J are TRBV28 and TRBJ2-7; 9 positions match TRBD2. The CDR3 is made up of 14 amino acids. Trimming cost V 4 bases and J 2 bases; bases outside gene matches: 3. The germline gives CDR1 MDHEN, CDR2 SYDVKM.

The J gene is TRBJ1-2, the V gene TRBV4-3, with 7 positions matching TRBD1. V shed 0 bases, J shed 2 bases, and the junction held 3 bases outside the gene matches. The CDR3 is 15 residues long. Germline CDR1 LGHNA, CDR2 YSLEER. The DNA of the CDR3 is TGCGCCAGCAGCCAAGATCAACAGGGGAACTATGGCTACACCTTC. Protein: CASSQDQQGNYGYTF.

This clonotype showed up just once. J is TRBJ1-1 and V is TRBV4-2; 7 bases line up with TRBD1. The length of the CDR3 is 15 residues. CDR1 and CDR2 (germline): LGHNA, YNFKEQ. V lost 4 bases and J lost 3; bases outside the gene matches: 8. The CDR3 sequence: CASSPKQGLDTEAFF. CDR3 nucleotides: TGTGCCAGCAGCCCAAAACAGGGGTTGGACACTGAAGCTTTCTTT.

This clonotype was counted a single time. The genes are TRBV11-3 and TRBJ1-3, with D tentatively TRBD1 (6 bases). The CDR3 loop spans 20 amino acids. CDR1 is SGHNT, CDR2 YENEEA, per germline. Trimming took 4 bases from V and 1 from J, leaving 26 bases between them. The CDR3 loop is CASSSPPGLGQGASGNTIYF. The CDR3 nucleotides read TGTGCCAGCAGCTCGCCCCCTGGGCTGGGACAAGGGGCATCTGGAAACACCATATATTTT.

This rearrangement joins TRBV7-9 to TRBJ2-2; no clear D. The V gene lost 5 bases and the J gene lost 1 base, with 5 bases spanning the gap. The CDR3 is made up of 13 amino acids. Germline V gives CDR1 SEHNR, CDR2 FQNEAQ (reference sequence). The CDR3 protein is CASSQQNTGELFF. CDR3 in DNA: TGTGCCAGCAGCCAACAGAACACCGGGGAGCTGTTTTTT.

J is TRBJ2-2 and V is TRBV24-1, with TRBD1 as a possible D gene (5 bases). The CDR3 loop spans 11 amino acids. Trimming stripped 7 bases from V and 10 bases from J, with 9 bases between. CDR1 is KGHDR, CDR2 SFDVKD, per germline. This CDR3 reads CATRLGQELFF. CDR3 bases: TGTGCCACCAGGCTGGGGCAGGAGCTGTTTTTT.

The chain employs TRBV4-3 and TRBJ2-7, with 10 bases aligning to TRBD2. V lost 0 bases to trimming and J lost 2 bases; unmatched junction nucleotides: 10. The CDR3 sequence is 18 residues long. Looked up from germline, CDR1 is LGHNA and CDR2 is YSLEER. CDR3 loop: CASSQDRGGSGRPYEQYF. In DNA, the CDR3 is TGCGCCAGCAGCCAAGATCGGGGGGGTAGCGGGAGGCCCTACGAGCAGTACTTC.

This chain links TRBV12-3 or TRBV12-4 with TRBJ2-1; weak D call: TRBD2 (6 bases). V lost 6 bases and J 8 bases, leaving 11 bases between the germline ends. The CDR3 runs to 12 residues. CDR3 in DNA: TGTGCCAGCAGACTAGCAACGGATGAGCAGTTCTTC. Protein sequence: CASRLATDEQFF.

The V gene is TRBV12-3 or TRBV12-4, the J gene TRBJ1-1; 9 bases are a match to TRBD1. V dropped 6 bases and J dropped 6; count of bases not matched to a gene: 5. The CDR3 is 13 residues long. CDR3 in amino acids: CASRPTGGSEAFF. Written as DNA, the CDR3 is TGTGCCAGCAGACCGACAGGGGGATCTGAAGCTTTCTTT.

This chain joins TRBV7-4 and TRBJ1-1; 8 nucleotides align to TRBD1. Losses at the gene ends were 2 bases for V and 4 bases for J; bases not matched to a gene: 3. Germline CDR1 SGHVT, CDR2 SQSDAQ. The CDR3 length is 14 residues. CDR3 residues: CASSLQGAVTEAFF. DNA for the CDR3: TGTGCCAGCAGCTTACAGGGGGCGGTCACTGAAGCTTTCTTT.

The J gene is TRBJ2-7, the V gene TRBV28; 8 bases agree with TRBD1. The J segment lost 2 bases and the V segment lost 2 bases, leaving 14 bases of the junction unmatched. The length of the CDR3 is 18 residues. Germline V gene data show CDR1 as MDHEN and CDR2 as SYDVKM. The CDR3 loop is CASSLEDRELTETYEQYF. CDR3 bases: TGTGCCAGCAGTTTAGAGGACAGGGAGCTAACCGAGACCTACGAGCAGTACTTC.

The count of this clonotype is one. Here the CDR3 reads CASSIDQGPLAEQYF. In DNA form, the CDR3 reads TGTGCCAGTAGTATAGATCAGGGGCCTTTAGCCGAGCAGTACTTC. The genes are TRBV19 and TRBJ2-7; TRBD1 might be the D (6 bases). The CDR3 runs 15 residues. Germline CDR1 LNHDA, CDR2 SQIVND (reference sequence). Trimming took off 0 bases at V and 6 bases at J, with 15 bases between the two ends.

This chain links TRBV4-1 with TRBJ1-2, with TRBD1 matching 9 bases. V shed 1 base, J shed 3 bases, and the junction held 3 bases outside the gene matches. The V gene's germline CDR1 is MGHRA and CDR2 YSYEKL. CDR3 size: 15 residues. CDR3 in DNA: TGCGCCAGCAGCCAAGTGACAGGGGGATACTATGGCTACACCTTC. The encoded protein is CASSQVTGGYYGYTF.

The rearrangement uses TRBV4-3 and TRBJ1-1; no reliable D call. Germline CDR1 is LGHNA and CDR2 is YSLEER. The CDR3 extends over 18 amino acids. V gave up 8 bases and J gave up 3 bases, with 28 bases separating them. DNA for the CDR3: TGCGCCAGCTCTCCCGGGCCCTACGGCATGGTTACGGACACTGAAGCTTTCTTT. Translated: CASSPGPYGMVTDTEAFF.

V gene TRBV18 combines with J gene TRBJ2-1; 8 nucleotides agree with TRBD2. CDR1 KGHSH and CDR2 LQKENI come from the germline V gene. Trimming took 4 bases from V and 7 from J; bases not matched to a gene: 6. The length of the CDR3 is 14 residues. Here the CDR3 reads CASSLAGSRNEQFF. CDR3 in DNA: TGTGCCAGCTCACTAGCGGGGTCCCGGAATGAGCAGTTCTTC.

The chain carries TRBV27 and TRBJ1-2; D is unclear. The germline V and J ends were trimmed by 0 bases and 3 bases, with 5 bases remaining between them. The CDR3 contains 13 residues. Germline-derived CDR1 and CDR2 are MNHEY and SMNVEV (reference sequence). The CDR3 coding sequence is TGTGCCAGCAGTTTATCTGGTGACTATGGCTACACCTTC. The encoded protein is CASSLSGDYGYTF.

This clonotype showed up just once. Written as DNA, the CDR3 is TGTGCCAGCAGTCAACCCTCGAACACTGAAGCTTTCTTT. This codes for CASSQPSNTEAFF. The rearrangement uses TRBV28 and TRBJ1-1, with no clear D. With 5 bases removed from V and 1 base from J, the gap between germline ends came to 8 bases. Germline V gene sequence: CDR1 MDHEN, CDR2 SYDVKM. CDR3 size: 13 residues.

The chain carries TRBV11-3 and TRBJ2-3, with a weak D call TRBD1 (6 bases). Germline-derived CDR1 and CDR2 are SGHNT and YENEEA. This CDR3 has 14 residues. The V end was cut by 5 bases, the J end by 5 bases, with 14 bases between. Written as DNA, the CDR3 is TGTGCCAGCAGCGCCAGGGACATCCAAGATACGCAGTATTTT. Protein sequence: CASSARDIQDTQYF.

The chain has TRBV10-2 and TRBJ2-2; D call uncertain. Germline values: CDR1 WSHSY, CDR2 SAAADI. This CDR3 region has 13 residues. Trimming removed 4 bases from V and 6 bases from J, with 9 bases in between. The CDR3 region is CASSGWAPGELFF. In DNA, the CDR3 is TGCGCCAGCAGTGGGTGGGCACCCGGGGAGCTGTTTTTT.

The chain is built from TRBV7-2 and TRBJ2-5; 13 nucleotides match TRBD2. CDR3 length equals 17 residues. The V gene end was trimmed by 1 base and the J gene end by 4 bases; junction bases not matched to a gene: 6. Germline V gene lookup returns CDR1 SGHTA and CDR2 FQGNSA. The CDR3, as DNA: TGTGCCAGCAGCTTAGGTGGACTAGCGGGAGCGGGAGAGACCCAGTACTTC. It translates to CASSLGGLAGAGETQYF.

This clonotype was detected only a few times. The chain combines TRBV20-1 with TRBJ1-2; D not certain. The germline gives CDR1 DFQATT, CDR2 SNEGSKA (reference sequence). The CDR3 covers 11 residues. The ends were cut back, 0 bases at V and 7 bases at J, with 6 bases in the middle. CDR3 amino acids: CSAREYAGYTF. CDR3 DNA: TGCAGTGCTAGAGAATATGCTGGCTACACCTTC.

This rearrangement joins TRBV20-1 to TRBJ2-5, with TRBD2 matching over 13 bases. The CDR3 is made up of 17 amino acids. CDR1 DFQATT and CDR2 SNEGSKA come from the germline V gene (reference sequence). The V gene end was trimmed by 0 bases and the J gene end by 5 bases; junction bases not matched to a gene: 9. The CDR3 protein is CSARDEGLAGLGETQYF. The CDR3 DNA reads as TGCAGTGCTAGAGACGAGGGACTAGCGGGGTTAGGGGAGACCCAGTACTTC.

This chain connects TRBV28 to TRBJ2-3; 12 bases match TRBD2. CDR1 MDHEN and CDR2 SYDVKM come from the germline V gene. The CDR3 runs to 19 residues. V shed 6 bases and J 1 base; nucleotides not matched to a gene: 14. The CDR3 DNA reads TGTGCCAGCAGATTGTTTCTAGCGGGAGGGCCGTGGGGCACAGATACGCAGTATTTT. Translating it yields CASRLFLAGGPWGTDTQYF.

J is TRBJ1-5 and V is TRBV11-2; D might be TRBD1 (5 bases). CDR1 is SGHAT and CDR2 is FQNNGV in the germline V gene. V lost 1 base and J lost 7, with 14 bases in between. This CDR3 region has 15 residues. CDR3 sequence: CASSLGQRFGQPQHF. The CDR3 region has the DNA TGTGCCAGCAGCTTAGGACAGAGATTCGGGCAGCCCCAGCATTTT.

This CDR3 reads CASAPLAGLGEQYF. DNA of the CDR3: TGTGCCAGCGCACCTCTCGCGGGCCTAGGCGAGCAGTACTTC. The chain carries TRBV27 and TRBJ2-7, with a tentative D call TRBD2 (5 bases). The germline V and J ends were trimmed by 8 bases and 6 bases, with 20 bases remaining between them. Germline assignment: CDR1 MNHEY and CDR2 SMNVEV (reference sequence). This CDR3 spans 14 amino acids.

The rearrangement joins TRBV28 to TRBJ2-4; D could derive from TRBD1 or TRBD2 (5 bases each). The CDR3 is 15 amino acids. V lost 5 bases and J lost 9, with 20 bases in between. Germline CDR1 and CDR2: MDHEN and SYDVKM. CDR3 nucleotides: TGTGCCAGCAGTGCACCGGGACCAACTCAGAGCATTCAGTACTTC. It yields the protein CASSAPGPTQSIQYF.

The chain carries TRBV7-9 and TRBJ2-3; 10 nucleotides agree with TRBD2. Per the germline V gene, CDR1 is SEHNR and CDR2 is FQNEAQ (reference sequence). V shed 1 base and J 6 bases; nucleotides not matched to a gene: 10. CDR3 length equals 17 residues. The CDR3 nucleotides read TGTGCCAGCAGCTTAGTTCCGGCTAGCGGGAGCCCGGATACGCAGTATTTT. It encodes CASSLVPASGSPDTQYF. The variable domain in full, completed from reference TRBV7-9 and TRBJ2-3, reads DTGVSQNPRHKITKRGQNVTFRCDPISEHNRLYWYRQTLGQGPEFLTYFQNEAQLEKSRLLSDRFSAERPKGSFSTLEIQRTEQGDSAMYLCASSLVPASGSPDTQYFGPGTRLTVL.

This clonotype has a handful of counts. This chain joins TRBV11-3 and TRBJ2-1, with D possibly matching TRBD1 (7 bases). The CDR3 is made up of 14 amino acids. Trimming removed 1 base from V and 10 bases from J, with 14 bases in between. The germline V gene encodes CDR1 SGHNT and CDR2 YENEEA. The CDR3 loop is CASSLVAEGGEQFF. The CDR3 DNA follows: TGTGCCAGCAGCTTAGTAGCGGAAGGGGGCGAGCAGTTCTTC.